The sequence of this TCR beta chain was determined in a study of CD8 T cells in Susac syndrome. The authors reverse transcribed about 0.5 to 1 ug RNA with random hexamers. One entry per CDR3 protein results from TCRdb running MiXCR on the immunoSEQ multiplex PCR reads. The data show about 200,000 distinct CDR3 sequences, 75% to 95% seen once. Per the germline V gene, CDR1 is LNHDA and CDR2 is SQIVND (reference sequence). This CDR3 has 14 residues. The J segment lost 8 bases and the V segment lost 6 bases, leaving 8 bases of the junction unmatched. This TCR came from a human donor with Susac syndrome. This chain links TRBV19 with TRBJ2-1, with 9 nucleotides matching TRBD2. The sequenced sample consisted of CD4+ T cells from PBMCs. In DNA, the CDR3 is TGTGCCAGTAGGGCGGGAGGGCCGCGGTATGAGCAGTTCTTC. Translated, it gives CASRAGGPRYEQFF.